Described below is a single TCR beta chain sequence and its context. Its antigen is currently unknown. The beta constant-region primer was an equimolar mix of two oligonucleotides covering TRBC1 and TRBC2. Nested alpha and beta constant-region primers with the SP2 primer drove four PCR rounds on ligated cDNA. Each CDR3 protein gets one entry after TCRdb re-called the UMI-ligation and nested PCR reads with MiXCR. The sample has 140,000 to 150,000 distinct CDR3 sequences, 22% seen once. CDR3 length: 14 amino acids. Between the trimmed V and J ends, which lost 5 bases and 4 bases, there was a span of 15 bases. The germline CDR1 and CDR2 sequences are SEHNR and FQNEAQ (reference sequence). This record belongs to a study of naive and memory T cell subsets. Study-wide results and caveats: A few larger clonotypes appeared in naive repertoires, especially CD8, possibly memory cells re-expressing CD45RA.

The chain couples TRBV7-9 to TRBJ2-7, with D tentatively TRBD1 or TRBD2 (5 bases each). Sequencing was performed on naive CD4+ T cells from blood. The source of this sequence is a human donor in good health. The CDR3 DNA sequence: TGTGCCAGCAGCCCCGGGGCGGCCCTATACGAGCAGTACTTC. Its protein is CASSPGAALYEQYF.